This is a list of T cell receptor beta chains from one sample in a study of blood T cell repertoires in COVID-19. This table comes from immunoSEQ multiplex PCR, and its TCRdb copy is limited to in-frame clones, with some not included. This sample has roughly 99,000 clones, with 75% to 95% found just once. Sequencing was done on a sample of peripheral blood. All receptors come from a woman aged 25-40 years with acute or convalescent COVID-19. The CDR3 runs from the conserved cysteine through the conserved F or W. Each record gives: clone size, J gene, V gene, D gene, CDR3 protein, CDR3 DNA. A D gene is named only where the DNA matches it firmly. Not all rows give a size; the values are once, few, many and, for expanded clones, a class.

clone size: -
J gene: TRBJ2-7
V gene: TRBV7-2
D gene: TRBD1
CDR3 protein: CASSPHGTVYYEQYF
CDR3 DNA: TGTGCCAGCAGCCCTCACGGGACAGTCTACTACGAGCAGTACTTC

clone size: -
J gene: TRBJ2-2
V gene: TRBV27
D gene: -
CDR3 protein: CASSFRSGELFF
CDR3 DNA: TGTGCCAGCAGTTTCCGTTCCGGGGAGCTGTTTTTT

clone size: -
J gene: TRBJ2-3
V gene: TRBV12-5
D gene: -
CDR3 protein: CASGLGPGHTDTQYF
CDR3 DNA: TGTGCTAGTGGTTTGGGCCCCGGACACACAGATACGCAGTATTTT

clone size: few
J gene: TRBJ1-1
V gene: TRBV12-3/TRBV12-4
D gene: -
CDR3 protein: CASSATSYTEAFF
CDR3 DNA: TGTGCCAGCAGTGCAACGAGCTACACTGAAGCTTTCTTT

clone size: once
J gene: TRBJ2-1
V gene: TRBV27
D gene: TRBD2
CDR3 protein: CASSLGLVLAGVRNEQFF
CDR3 DNA: TGTGCCAGCAGTTTAGGTCTGGTGCTAGCGGGAGTTCGCAATGAGCAGTTCTTC

clone size: -
J gene: TRBJ1-1
V gene: TRBV11-2
D gene: -
CDR3 protein: CASSPGAGVNTEAFF
CDR3 DNA: TGTGCCAGCAGCCCAGGAGCAGGGGTGAACACTGAAGCTTTCTTT

clone size: -
J gene: TRBJ1-2
V gene: TRBV7-9
D gene: -
CDR3 protein: CASSQADYGYTF
CDR3 DNA: TGTGCCAGCAGCCAAGCTGACTATGGCTACACCTTC

clone size: once
J gene: TRBJ2-1
V gene: TRBV12-5
D gene: -
CDR3 protein: CASGLPGRNEQFF
CDR3 DNA: TGTGCTAGTGGTTTGCCTGGCAGGAATGAGCAGTTCTTC

clone size: -
J gene: TRBJ2-5
V gene: TRBV18
D gene: TRBD1
CDR3 protein: CASSPGQGQETQYF
CDR3 DNA: TGTGCCAGCTCACCGGGACAGGGCCAAGAGACCCAGTACTTC

clone size: -
J gene: TRBJ2-1
V gene: TRBV28
D gene: -
CDR3 protein: CASGWGHNEQFF
CDR3 DNA: TGTGCCAGCGGGTGGGGCCACAATGAGCAGTTCTTC